The next 28 T cell receptor beta chains were all read from a single sample in a study of early T cells in non-severe SARS-CoV-2 infection. TCRdb reprocessed the 5' RACE reads via MiXCR and lists one record per CDR3 protein. The sample records 85,000 to 90,000 distinct CDR3 sequences, around 15% being singletons. Input material: whole blood. Receptors were obtained from an adult who was a healthcare worker with PCR-confirmed SARS-CoV-2 infection or an uninfected control (not recorded which).

This chain connects TRBV6-5 to TRBJ1-2; 7 positions match TRBD1. Germline CDR1 is MNHEY and CDR2 is SVGAGI. With V trimmed by 2 bases and J by 2 bases, 5 bases remained unmatched. The length of the CDR3 is 15 residues. Here the CDR3 DNA reads TGTGCCAGCAGTTACACGGCAGGGGGAAACTATGGCTACACCTTC. This gives the protein CASSYTAGGNYGYTF.

This clonotype has only a few counts. The rearrangement links TRBV5-6 to TRBJ2-1, with 8 bases aligning to TRBD1. Trimming at V came to 4 bases and at J to 0 bases, leaving 9 bases not matched to a gene. Germline lookup yields CDR1 SGHDT and CDR2 YYEEEE. The CDR3 runs to 17 residues. CDR3 sequence: CASSHRTGPYSYNEQFF. In DNA form, the CDR3 reads TGTGCCAGCAGCCACAGGACAGGGCCCTACTCCTACAATGAGCAGTTCTTC.

In its sample, this clonotype was seen many times. CDR3 region: CASSQRNAGTRGPPGGYTF. In DNA form, the CDR3 reads TGTGCCAGCAGTCAGAGAAATGCCGGGACAAGGGGACCCCCAGGAGGCTACACCTTC. V and J are TRBV5-7 and TRBJ1-2; the D gene is possibly TRBD1 (6 bases). TRBV5-7 is labeled an ORF, and its function is uncertain. V dropped 5 bases and J dropped 8 bases, with 34 bases sitting between them. The CDR3 spans 19 residues.

This clonotype was found many times. The chain couples TRBV7-2 to TRBJ1-3; 7 positions match TRBD1. The CDR3 has 14 amino acids. Germline loops: CDR1 SGHTA, CDR2 FQGNSA. J was trimmed by 2 bases and V by 6 bases; bases with no gene match: 4. Here the CDR3 reads CASSPGTAGNTIYF. DNA of the CDR3: TGTGCCAGCAGTCCTGGGACAGCTGGAAACACCATATATTTT. The whole variable domain, remainder taken from reference TRBV7-2 and TRBJ1-3, is GAGVSQSPSNKVTEKGKDVELRCDPISGHTALYWYRQSLGQGLEFLIYFQGNSAPDKSGLPSDRFSAERTGGSVSTLTIQRTQQEDSAVYLCASSPGTAGNTIYFGEGSWLTVV.

There are many counts of this clonotype. The chain links TRBV24-1 to TRBJ1-1; D not certain. Between the trimmed V and J ends, which lost 2 bases and 2 bases, there was a span of 5 bases. Germline V gene lookup returns CDR1 KGHDR and CDR2 SFDVKD. The CDR3 loop spans 13 amino acids. In nucleotides, the CDR3 is TGTGCCACCAGTGATTACCGTAACACTGAAGCTTTCTTT. Protein product: CATSDYRNTEAFF.

The rearrangement uses TRBV20-1 and TRBJ1-1, with D possibly being TRBD1 (5 bases). CDR3 length: 15 residues. V lost 0 bases and J lost 5, with 16 bases in between. Germline CDR1 DFQATT, CDR2 SNEGSKA (reference sequence). Here the CDR3 reads CSARDIVPGVTEAFF. The CDR3 bases are TGCAGTGCTAGAGATATTGTTCCGGGGGTAACTGAAGCTTTCTTT.

The table lists this clonotype with many counts. This chain connects TRBV11-2 to TRBJ2-1; 7 bases line up with TRBD1. The CDR3 contains 16 residues. CDR1 SGHAT and CDR2 FQNNGV come from the germline V gene. V was clipped by 0 bases and J by 12 bases; unmatched bases: 14. The CDR3 loop reads CASSLEIPPLAGGQFF. CDR3 nucleotides: TGTGCCAGCAGCTTAGAAATTCCCCCGTTGGCAGGGGGGCAGTTCTTC.

This clonotype came up a few times. J is TRBJ1-4 and V is TRBV11-2; 11 nucleotides match TRBD1. Germline-derived CDR1 and CDR2 are SGHAT and FQNNGV. The J segment lost 7 bases and the V segment lost 5 bases, leaving 3 bases of the junction unmatched. The CDR3 has 14 residues. As DNA, the CDR3 is TGTGCCAGCAGCCCAGGGACAGGGGGTGAAAAACTGTTTTTT. Its protein is CASSPGTGGEKLFF.

J is TRBJ1-5 and V is TRBV28, with D tentatively TRBD1 (6 bases). The germline V gene encodes CDR1 MDHEN and CDR2 SYDVKM. Trimming removed 6 bases from V and 14 bases from J, with 14 bases in between. The CDR3 totals 11 residues. Written as DNA, the CDR3 is TGTGCCAGCAGGCAGGGCAGGGGAGAGCATTTT. It codes for CASRQGRGEHF. Using reference TRBV28 and TRBJ1-5 for the parts outside the CDR3, the full variable domain is DVKVTQSSRYLVKRTGEKVFLECVQDMDHENMFWYRQDPGLGLRLIYFSYDVKMKEKGDIPEGYSVSREKKERFSLILESASTNQTSMYLCASRQGRGEHFGDGTRLSIL.

This clonotype was seen only a few times. The chain has TRBV29-1 and TRBJ2-7; possibly TRBD1 for D (6 bases). V was clipped by 4 bases and J by 3 bases, with 10 bases between them. The CDR3 sequence is 12 residues long. Per germline, CDR1 SQVTM and CDR2 ANQGSEA. Written as DNA, the CDR3 is TGCAGCGTTGTCAGGGGTGACTACGAGCAGTACTTC. Protein: CSVVRGDYEQYF.

This clonotype appeared many times. The V and J genes are TRBV6-5 and TRBJ1-2; D unresolved. CDR3 length: 15 amino acids. Germline values: CDR1 MNHEY, CDR2 SVGAGI. The V and J ends lost 4 bases and 1 base respectively, with 13 bases between them. CDR3 amino acids: CASSWSSSFNYGYTF. In nucleotides, the CDR3 is TGTGCCAGCAGTTGGTCGAGTAGCTTTAACTATGGCTACACCTTC.

A few counts support this clonotype. The V and J genes are TRBV29-1 and TRBJ2-1; D is uncertain. The germline V gene has CDR1 SQVTM and CDR2 ANQGSEA. Deletions cut 3 bases from V and 0 bases from J, with 12 bases between. The CDR3 extends over 15 amino acids. CDR3 loop: CSVDLGTPSYNEQFF. CDR3 bases: TGCAGCGTTGATTTGGGTACCCCCTCCTACAATGAGCAGTTCTTC.

V gene TRBV28 combines with J gene TRBJ2-6; D gene unclear. This CDR3 is built from 15 residues. Germline CDR1 is MDHEN and CDR2 is SYDVKM. Trimming cost V 6 bases and J 0 bases, with 9 bases left between them. CDR3 nucleotides: TGTGCCAGCAGCGTAAGCACCTCTGGGGCCAACGTCCTGACTTTC. This translates into CASSVSTSGANVLTF.

This clonotype was picked up a small number of times. The chain carries TRBV24-1 and TRBJ2-1, with TRBD2 as a possible D gene (5 bases). The V end was cut by 7 bases, the J end by 8 bases, with 14 bases between. The CDR3 runs to 13 residues. In germline, CDR1 is KGHDR, CDR2 SFDVKD. CDR3 DNA sequence: TGTGCCACCAGCGCCCCGAGGGTTTATGAGCAGTTCTTC. Protein product: CATSAPRVYEQFF.

V usage is TRBV10-2 and J usage is TRBJ2-5; 12 bases map to TRBD2. The CDR3 totals 16 residues. V dropped 6 bases and J dropped 0; count of bases not matched to a gene: 5. The V gene's germline CDR1 is WSHSY and CDR2 SAAADI. The CDR3 loop reads CASSLLAGGDQETQYF. CDR3 nucleotide sequence: TGCGCCAGCAGCCTACTAGCGGGGGGCGACCAAGAGACCCAGTACTTC.

This clonotype was seen a handful of times. This chain connects TRBV18 to TRBJ2-1; 7 bases match TRBD2. Losses at the gene ends were 6 bases for V and 0 bases for J; bases not matched to a gene: 5. Per germline, CDR1 KGHSH and CDR2 LQKENI. This CDR3 has 15 amino acids. In nucleotides, the CDR3 is TGTGCCAGCTCGCGGGGGTCGAGCTCCTACAATGAGCAGTTCTTC. This translates into CASSRGSSSYNEQFF.

J is TRBJ2-3 and V is TRBV7-9, with D unclear. Germline CDR1 SEHNR, CDR2 FQNEAQ (reference sequence). This CDR3 spans 12 amino acids. V lost 4 bases and J lost 5, with 7 bases in between. CDR3 sequence: CASSSSEDTQYF. The CDR3 region has the DNA TGTGCCAGCAGCTCGTCGGAAGATACGCAGTATTTT.

This clonotype was counted many times. The V call is TRBV20-1, the J call TRBJ1-1; a weak D match, TRBD1 (6 bases). CDR1 DFQATT and CDR2 SNEGSKA come from the germline V gene (reference sequence). This CDR3 contains 15 residues. The V end was cut by 3 bases, the J end by 6 bases, with 20 bases between. This chain's CDR3 is CSASDATGPFAEAFF. CDR3 coding DNA: TGCAGTGCTAGTGACGCGACAGGCCCCTTCGCTGAAGCTTTCTTT.

The chain links TRBV28 to TRBJ2-2, with a weak D call TRBD1 (6 bases). The germline V and J ends were trimmed by 3 bases and 4 bases, with 15 bases remaining between them. The V gene's germline CDR1 is MDHEN and CDR2 SYDVKM. CDR3 length: 16 residues. CDR3 sequence (DNA): TGTGCCAGCAGTTTTGGGTGGGGACAATCCACCGGGGAGCTGTTTTTT. It is translated as CASSFGWGQSTGELFF.

This clonotype was counted a few times. CDR3: CASSPEAEAFF. In nucleotides, the CDR3 is TGTGCCAGCTCACCGGAGGCTGAAGCTTTCTTT. V is TRBV18 and J is TRBJ1-1; D remains ambiguous. The V and J ends lost 3 bases and 6 bases respectively, with 5 bases between them. Germline V gene data show CDR1 as KGHSH and CDR2 as LQKENI. The CDR3 has 11 amino acids.

The genes are TRBV20-1 and TRBJ2-2, with 8 bases matching TRBD1. Trimming at V came to 5 bases and at J to 1 base, leaving 3 bases not matched to a gene. Germline CDR1 and CDR2: DFQATT and SNEGSKA (reference sequence). The length of the CDR3 is 14 residues. This CDR3 reads CSAPRGQNTGELFF. The CDR3 region has the DNA TGCAGTGCTCCCAGGGGGCAGAACACCGGGGAGCTGTTTTTT.

This clonotype was picked up a small number of times. V gene TRBV28 combines with J gene TRBJ1-4; the D is unclear. The CDR3 contains 15 residues. CDR1 and CDR2 (germline): MDHEN, SYDVKM. Trimming removed 5 bases from V and 0 bases from J, with 10 bases in between. CDR3 bases: TGTGCCAGCAGTCCCTTCATGTCAACTAATGAAAAACTGTTTTTT. Residues: CASSPFMSTNEKLFF.

This clonotype showed up just a few times. V is TRBV28 and J is TRBJ2-4; perhaps TRBD2 as D (7 bases). The CDR3 runs to 16 residues. CDR1 and CDR2 from the germline V gene are MDHEN and SYDVKM. V was trimmed by 6 bases and J by 0 bases, leaving 15 bases between them. The DNA for the CDR3 is TGTGCCAGCAGCGCCGGGGGGACAAAAGCCAAAAACATTCAGTACTTC. Its translation is CASSAGGTKAKNIQYF.

This clonotype was detected only a few times. The chain employs TRBV28 and TRBJ2-3; D gene uncertain. This CDR3 is built from 14 residues. CDR1 is MDHEN, CDR2 SYDVKM, per germline. The V and J ends lost 5 bases and 1 base respectively, with 10 bases between them. The CDR3 bases are TGTGCCAGCAGTATCCGACAACGCACAGATACGCAGTATTTT. This sequence encodes CASSIRQRTDTQYF.

This clonotype showed up just a few times. The chain is built from TRBV19 and TRBJ1-1; maybe TRBD1 (6 bases). The CDR3 runs to 15 residues. From germline, CDR1 is LNHDA and CDR2 SQIVND (reference sequence). V gave up 6 bases and J gave up 0 bases, with 14 bases separating them. The CDR3 DNA reads TGTGCCAGTAGATCACAGGGACGGCTGAACACTGAAGCTTTCTTT. Translated, it gives CASRSQGRLNTEAFF.

Only a few counts were recorded for this clonotype. This sequence joins TRBV9 and TRBJ2-7, with D possibly TRBD2 on 5 matching bases. The V and J ends lost 0 bases and 0 bases respectively, with 10 bases between them. In germline, CDR1 is SGDLS, CDR2 YYNGEE. CDR3 length: 15 residues. CDR3 coding DNA: TGTGCCAGCAGCGTAGGACCTGGGAGCTCCTACGAGCAGTACTTC. It is translated as CASSVGPGSSYEQYF. Looking up the rest from reference TRBV9 and TRBJ2-7 gives the full variable domain: DSGVTQTPKHLITATGQRVTLRCSPRSGDLSVYWYQQSLDQGLQFLIQYYNGEERAKGNILERFSAQQFPDLHSELNLSSLELGDSALYFCASSVGPGSSYEQYFGPGTRLTVT.

The chain links TRBV19 to TRBJ2-3, with unresolved D. CDR1 LNHDA and CDR2 SQIVND come from the germline V gene (reference sequence). Trimming left V 0 bases short and J 10 bases short, with 17 bases between. The CDR3 covers 15 residues. CDR3 coding DNA: TGTGCCAGTAGTATAGATGCTTCCGACCCCTTTCCGCAGTATTTT. Protein: CASSIDASDPFPQYF.

This clonotype was detected ten times or more. The chain links TRBV5-1 to TRBJ2-7; TRBD1 matches 10 bases. The V gene's germline CDR1 is SGHRS and CDR2 YFSETQ. The CDR3 consists of 16 residues. V lost 4 bases to trimming and J lost 4 bases; unmatched junction nucleotides: 11. The CDR3 protein is CASSGTGARDRYEQYF. CDR3 nucleotides: TGCGCCAGCAGCGGGACAGGGGCCCGTGATAGATACGAGCAGTACTTC.